Below are 29 T cell receptor beta chains sequenced from a single sample in a study of T cells in Graves' hyperthyroidism and ophthalmopathy. From RNA transcripts, TCR beta CDR3 regions were amplified. During a first-round RT-PCR of the TCR CDR3, the HTBI primer set was used. A single record per CDR3 protein comes from TCRdb applying MiXCR to the multiplex PCR reads. The table includes more than 350,000 distinct CDR3 sequences, more than 13% detected once. The sample was blood. These receptors came from a woman in her thirties with Graves' hyperthyroidism.

V and J are TRBV28 and TRBJ2-7, with 10 bases fitting TRBD1. The germline V gene encodes CDR1 MDHEN and CDR2 SYDVKM. The V gene end was trimmed by 4 bases and the J gene end by 6 bases; junction bases not matched to a gene: 9. The CDR3 is made up of 15 amino acids. CDR3 amino acids: CASSSTGTGVIEQYF. The CDR3 region has the DNA TGTGCCAGCAGTTCGACCGGGACAGGGGTTATCGAGCAGTACTTC.

This clonotype has ten or more counts. The V and J genes are TRBV3-1 and TRBJ1-1; no clear D gene. Germline V lookup: CDR1 LGHDT, CDR2 YNNKEL (reference sequence). Trimming shortened V by 0 bases and J by 7 bases, and 3 bases separated the two germline ends. The CDR3 has 11 residues. The CDR3 reads CASSQEGEAFF. The CDR3 nucleotides are TGTGCCAGCAGCCAAGAGGGTGAAGCTTTCTTT.

The table lists this clonotype with many counts. V and J are TRBV10-3 and TRBJ2-7, with TRBD2 matching 9 bases. V lost 3 bases to trimming and J lost 6 bases; unmatched junction nucleotides: 12. The V gene's germline CDR1 is ENHRY and CDR2 SYGVKD. The CDR3 runs to 16 residues. The CDR3 DNA sequence: TGTGCCATCAGTGATGTCGCGGGAGGGCCTAGAGGCGAGCAGTACTTC. As protein: CAISDVAGGPRGEQYF.

The V gene is TRBV4-1, the J gene TRBJ2-1, with TRBD1 matching 9 bases. Germline-derived CDR1 and CDR2 are MGHRA and YSYEKL. Trimming at V came to 1 base and at J to 7 bases, leaving 11 bases not matched to a gene. This CDR3 is 17 amino acids long. CDR3 sequence: CASSQGPGTGIRNEQFF. CDR3 coding DNA: TGCGCCAGCAGCCAAGGTCCCGGGACAGGGATCCGGAATGAGCAGTTCTTC.

This clonotype was seen a few times. The rearrangement joins TRBV4-2 to TRBJ2-4; 9 bases map to TRBD1. J lost 2 bases, V lost 3 bases, and 2 bases had no gene match. There are 15 residues in the CDR3. CDR1 and CDR2 (germline): LGHNA, YNFKEQ. The DNA for the CDR3 is TGTGCCAGCAGCCAGGACAGGGGATCCAAAAACATTCAGTACTTC. This sequence encodes CASSQDRGSKNIQYF.

There are a few counts of this clonotype. The CDR3 spells CASSRPLAGGTDTQYF. The CDR3 coding sequence is TGTGCCAGTAGTCGACCTCTAGCGGGAGGGACAGATACGCAGTATTTT. The J gene is TRBJ2-3, the V gene TRBV19, with TRBD2 matching over 12 bases. The CDR3 has 16 residues. The junction had 6 bases not matched to a gene; V was cut back by 5 bases and J by 3 bases. The germline V gene has CDR1 LNHDA and CDR2 SQIVND (reference sequence). Supplemented by reference TRBV19 and TRBJ2-3, the full variable domain reads DGGITQSPKYLFRKEGQNVTLSCEQNLNHDAMYWYRQDPGQGLRLIYYSQIVNDFQKGDIAEGYSVSREKKESFPLTVTSAQKNPTAFYLCASSRPLAGGTDTQYFGPGTRLTVL.

Regarding this clonotype: This may be a read error, as it is one base from a much larger clone. The genes are TRBV12-3 or TRBV12-4 and TRBJ2-3; no firm D call. Trimming shortened V by 4 bases and J by 0 bases, and 14 bases separated the two germline ends. CDR3 length: 16 amino acids. CDR3 region: CASSSAEVSSTDTQYF. The CDR3 bases are TGTGCCAGCAGTTCCGCAGAGGTATCTAGCACAGATACGCAGTATTTT.

This clonotype was seen repeatedly, ten times or more. The chain joins TRBV18 to TRBJ2-1; 11 nucleotides agree with TRBD2. Germline CDR1 reads KGHSH; CDR2 reads LQKENI. V shed 3 bases, J shed 0 bases, and the junction held 7 bases outside the gene matches. The CDR3 is 18 residues long. For the CDR3, the DNA is TGTGCCAGCTCACCTCGGACTAGCGGGCCCAGCTCCTACAATGAGCAGTTCTTC. Its protein is CASSPRTSGPSSYNEQFF. Full variable domain (remainder filled in from reference TRBV18 and TRBJ2-1): NAGVMQNPRHLVRRRGQEARLRCSPMKGHSHVYWYRQLPEEGLKFMVYLQKENIIDESGMPKERFSAEFPKEGPSILRIQQVVRGDSAAYFCASSPRTSGPSSYNEQFFGPGTRLTVL.

This clonotype was observed a handful of times. This chain connects TRBV9 to TRBJ1-4; D is unclear. The CDR3 extends over 13 amino acids. CDR1 and CDR2 from the germline V gene are SGDLS and YYNGEE. Trimming removed 0 bases at V and 8 bases at J, with 8 bases between. CDR3 sequence reads: CASSVGPREKLFF. The CDR3 DNA follows: TGTGCCAGCAGCGTAGGTCCCAGAGAAAAACTGTTTTTT.

This sequence joins TRBV5-1 and TRBJ2-5; 9 bases align to TRBD2. Germline CDR1 is SGHRS and CDR2 is YFSETQ. This CDR3 spans 17 amino acids. V was clipped by 2 bases and J by 4 bases; unmatched bases: 12. The CDR3 bases are TGCGCCAGCAGCTTTACCCCGGGTAGCGGGAGCGGAGAGACCCAGTACTTC. It specifies CASSFTPGSGSGETQYF.

This chain joins TRBV28 and TRBJ2-1; D gene unclear. Germline-derived CDR1 and CDR2 are MDHEN and SYDVKM. The CDR3 is 14 amino acids. Trimming removed 5 bases from V and 3 bases from J, with 11 bases in between. CDR3 residues: CASSLSERYNEQFF. CDR3 DNA sequence: TGTGCCAGCAGTCTATCTGAGCGCTACAATGAGCAGTTCTTC.

Details on this clonotype: A much larger clone sits a single nucleotide away, making a read error possible. V and J are TRBV12-3 or TRBV12-4 and TRBJ2-7; D tentatively fits TRBD1 or TRBD2 (5 bases each). The germline V and J ends were trimmed by 6 bases and 3 bases, with 18 bases remaining between them. The CDR3 totals 15 residues. The CDR3 DNA reads TGTGCCAGCAGCCGTCGGGACGGTTATGTCTACGAGCAGTACTTC. Amino acid sequence: CASSRRDGYVYEQYF.

In this sample, this clonotype turned up a few times. The junction departs from germline at one end; a sequencing error may be responsible. The V gene is TRBV5-6, the J gene TRBJ2-3, with D possibly matching TRBD1 (5 bases). Germline V lookup: CDR1 SGHDT, CDR2 YYEEEE. This CDR3 has 13 amino acids. As DNA, the CDR3 is TGTGCCAGCAGCTTTCAGGGCACAGATACGCGGTATTTT. It translates to CASSFQGTDTRYF. Drawing the rest from reference TRBV5-6 and TRBJ2-3, the complete variable domain is DAGVTQSPTHLIKTRGQQVTLRCSPKSGHDTVSWYQQALGQGPQFIFQYYEEEERQRGNFPDRFSGHQFPNYSSELNVNALLLGDSALYLCASSFQGTDTRYFGPGTRLTVL.

This clonotype was recorded at least ten times. The chain is built from TRBV19 and TRBJ2-5; TRBD1 aligns across 7 bases. The CDR3 sequence is 13 residues long. In germline, CDR1 is LNHDA, CDR2 SQIVND (reference sequence). V shed 7 bases and J 5 bases; nucleotides not matched to a gene: 7. CDR3 nucleotides: TGTGCCAGTATGAACAGGGGTGTGGAGACCCAGTACTTC. This translates into CASMNRGVETQYF. Full variable domain (outside the CDR3, taken from reference TRBV19 and TRBJ2-5): DGGITQSPKYLFRKEGQNVTLSCEQNLNHDAMYWYRQDPGQGLRLIYYSQIVNDFQKGDIAEGYSVSREKKESFPLTVTSAQKNPTAFYLCASMNRGVETQYFGPGTRLLVL.

Many counts were recorded for this clonotype. This sequence joins TRBV20-1 and TRBJ2-7, with 7 bases matching TRBD1. This CDR3 comprises 13 residues. Germline assignment: CDR1 DFQATT and CDR2 SNEGSKA (reference sequence). Unmatched junction bases numbered 6, after V lost 6 bases and J lost 1 base. The CDR3 sequence: CSAPGQTSYEQYF. DNA of the CDR3: TGCAGTGCCCCGGGACAGACGTCCTACGAGCAGTACTTC.

The sample holds a few counts of this clonotype. The V call is TRBV27, the J call TRBJ1-5; D gene uncertain. The germline CDR1 and CDR2 sequences are MNHEY and SMNVEV (reference sequence). The V gene lost 3 bases and the J gene lost 1 base, with 7 bases spanning the gap. The CDR3 extends over 14 amino acids. CDR3 bases: TGTGCCAGCAGTTTCCTTGACAGCAATCAGCCCCAGCATTTT. It specifies CASSFLDSNQPQHF.

Only a few counts were recorded for this clonotype. This chain links TRBV11-3 with TRBJ2-1; 9 bases align to TRBD1. In germline, CDR1 is SGHNT, CDR2 YENEEA. The CDR3 runs to 18 residues. The V gene end was trimmed by 3 bases and the J gene end by 0 bases; junction bases not matched to a gene: 9. CDR3 in amino acids: CASSFSGTGPFSYNEQFF. The DNA of the CDR3 is TGTGCCAGCAGCTTCTCTGGGACAGGGCCCTTCTCCTACAATGAGCAGTTCTTC.

The chain joins TRBV7-9 to TRBJ2-7, with 9 bases matching TRBD2. Germline V gene sequence: CDR1 SEHNR, CDR2 FQNEAQ (reference sequence). There are 15 residues in the CDR3. V trimming: 5 bases; J trimming: 0 bases; junction bases outside the gene matches: 5. CDR3 in DNA: TGTGCCAGCAGCCGCCTAGCGGGGAACTCCTACGAGCAGTACTTC. It yields the protein CASSRLAGNSYEQYF.

This clonotype came up a few times. V and J are TRBV7-3 and TRBJ2-1; TRBD1 might be the D (5 bases). The CDR3 loop spans 15 amino acids. Trimming cost V 1 base and J 2 bases, with 9 bases left between them. Germline lookup yields CDR1 SGHTA and CDR2 FQGTGA. The CDR3 DNA reads TGTGCCAGCAGCTTAAACACAGGACCCTACAATGAGCAGTTCTTC. Translated: CASSLNTGPYNEQFF.

This clonotype was observed a handful of times. J is TRBJ2-1 and V is TRBV2; no firm D call. V lost 4 bases, J lost 5 bases, and 6 bases lay in between. The CDR3 extends over 12 amino acids. The germline CDR1 and CDR2 sequences are SNHLY and FYNNEI. The CDR3 sequence is CASSVQNNEQFF. The CDR3 region has the DNA TGTGCCAGCAGTGTCCAGAACAATGAGCAGTTCTTC.

Here the CDR3 reads CSVDGTGDVDTQYF. The CDR3 nucleotides are TGCAGCGTTGACGGGACAGGGGATGTAGATACGCAGTATTTT. This rearrangement joins TRBV29-1 to TRBJ2-3, with TRBD1 matching over 10 bases. CDR1 and CDR2 from the germline V gene are SQVTM and ANQGSEA. V lost 3 bases, J lost 5 bases, and 5 bases stayed unmatched. This CDR3 contains 14 residues.

This clonotype has ten or more counts. The rearrangement uses TRBV12-3 or TRBV12-4 and TRBJ1-1; D is undetermined. The V end was cut by 2 bases, the J end by 6 bases, with 7 bases between. This CDR3 comprises 12 residues. This CDR3 is CASSLTVSEAFF. DNA of the CDR3: TGTGCCAGCAGTTTAACTGTATCTGAAGCTTTCTTT.

This clonotype was picked up many times. The chain carries TRBV3-1 and TRBJ2-5; no definite D call. There are 14 residues in the CDR3. Germline CDR1 LGHDT, CDR2 YNNKEL (reference sequence). V lost 1 base and J 1 base, leaving 7 bases between the germline ends. The CDR3 loop is CASSQGVVQETQYF. The CDR3 DNA sequence: TGTGCCAGCAGCCAAGGAGTGGTCCAAGAGACCCAGTACTTC.

The rearrangement links TRBV19 to TRBJ1-4; TRBD1 agrees at 7 bases. Germline CDR1 and CDR2: LNHDA and SQIVND (reference sequence). The CDR3 totals 15 residues. V lost 4 bases and J lost 8; bases outside the gene matches: 10. As DNA, the CDR3 is TGTGCCAGTAGTAGGGGTTACACGACAGGGGAAAAACTGTTTTTT. This gives the protein CASSRGYTTGEKLFF.

In regard to this clonotype: A much larger clone is a single base away; this may be a read error. The V gene is TRBV5-1, the J gene TRBJ2-7; 10 nucleotides align to TRBD2. Trimming cost V 0 bases and J 2 bases; bases outside gene matches: 2. The germline V gene has CDR1 SGHRS and CDR2 YFSETQ. The CDR3 has 15 residues. Here the CDR3 DNA reads TGCGCCAGCAGCTTGGTCGGGACTAGCGCCTACGAGCAGTACTTC. Its protein product is CASSLVGTSAYEQYF.

The sample holds a few counts of this clonotype. This chain uses TRBV19 with TRBJ1-1; D perhaps matches TRBD1 (6 bases). The germline V and J ends were trimmed by 3 bases and 6 bases, with 11 bases remaining between them. The CDR3 has 13 amino acids. The germline CDR1 and CDR2 sequences are LNHDA and SQIVND (reference sequence). The CDR3 sequence is CASSIGHRAEAFF. CDR3 coding DNA: TGTGCCAGTAGTATCGGCCACAGGGCTGAAGCTTTCTTT.

This clonotype was observed at least ten times. The chain couples TRBV20-1 to TRBJ2-1; 8 bases line up with TRBD2. The CDR3 runs 15 residues. Losses at the gene ends were 3 bases for V and 1 base for J; bases not matched to a gene: 5. Germline V gene sequence: CDR1 DFQATT, CDR2 SNEGSKA (reference sequence). The chain's CDR3 is CSASPSGLSYNEQFF. CDR3 nucleotides: TGCAGTGCTAGCCCTAGCGGGCTTTCCTACAATGAGCAGTTCTTC.

In this sample, this clonotype turned up many times. The V and J genes are TRBV11-1 and TRBJ2-1, with TRBD2 as a possible D gene (6 bases). Germline CDR1 SGHAT, CDR2 FQDESV (reference sequence). The CDR3 runs 17 residues. The V and J ends lost 4 bases and 8 bases respectively, with 24 bases between them. DNA of the CDR3: TGTGCCAGCAGCTCGCCCCGATCGGGACTGCTAGGGGATGAGCAGTTCTTC. Protein sequence: CASSSPRSGLLGDEQFF.

The chain links TRBV4-1 to TRBJ2-1, with 8 bases matching TRBD2. This CDR3 spans 17 amino acids. CDR1 is MGHRA, CDR2 YSYEKL, per germline. The J segment lost 10 bases and the V segment lost 0 bases, leaving 14 bases of the junction unmatched. CDR3 region: CASSQDPQAGAWGEQFF. The CDR3 nucleotides are TGCGCCAGCAGCCAAGATCCACAAGCGGGAGCATGGGGGGAGCAGTTCTTC.